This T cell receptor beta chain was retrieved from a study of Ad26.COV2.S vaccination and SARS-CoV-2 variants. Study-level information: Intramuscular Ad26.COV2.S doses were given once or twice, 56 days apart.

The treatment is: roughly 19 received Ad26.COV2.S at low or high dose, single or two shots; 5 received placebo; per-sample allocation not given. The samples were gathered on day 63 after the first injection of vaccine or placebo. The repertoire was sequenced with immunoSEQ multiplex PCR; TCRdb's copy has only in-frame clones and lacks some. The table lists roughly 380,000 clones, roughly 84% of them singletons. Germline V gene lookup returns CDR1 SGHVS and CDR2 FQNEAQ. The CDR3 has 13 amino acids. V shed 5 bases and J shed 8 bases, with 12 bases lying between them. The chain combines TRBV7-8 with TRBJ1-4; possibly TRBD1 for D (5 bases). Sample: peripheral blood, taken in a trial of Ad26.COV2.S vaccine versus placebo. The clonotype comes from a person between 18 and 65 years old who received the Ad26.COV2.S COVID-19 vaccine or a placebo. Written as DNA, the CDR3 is TGTGCCAGCAGCATCCGGGACTCCGAAAAACTGTTTTTT. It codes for CASSIRDSEKLFF. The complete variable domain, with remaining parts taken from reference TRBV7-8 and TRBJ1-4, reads GAGVSQSPRYKVAKRGQDVALRCDPISGHVSLFWYQQALGQGPEFLTYFQNEAQLDKSGLPSDRFFAERPEGSVSTLKIQRTQQEDSAVYLCASSIRDSEKLFFGSGTQLSVL.